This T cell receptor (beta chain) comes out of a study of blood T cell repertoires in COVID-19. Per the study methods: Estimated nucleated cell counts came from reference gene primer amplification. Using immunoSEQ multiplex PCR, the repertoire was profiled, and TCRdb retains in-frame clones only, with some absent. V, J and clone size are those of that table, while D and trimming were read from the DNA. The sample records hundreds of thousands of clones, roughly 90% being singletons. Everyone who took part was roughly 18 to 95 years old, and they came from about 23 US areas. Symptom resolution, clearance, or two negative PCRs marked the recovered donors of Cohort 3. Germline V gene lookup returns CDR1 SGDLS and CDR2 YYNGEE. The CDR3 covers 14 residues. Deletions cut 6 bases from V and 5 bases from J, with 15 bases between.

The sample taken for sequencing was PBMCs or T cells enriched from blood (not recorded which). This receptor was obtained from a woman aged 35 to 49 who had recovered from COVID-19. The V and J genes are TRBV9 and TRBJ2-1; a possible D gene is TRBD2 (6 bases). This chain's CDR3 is CASNGAGTNNEQFF. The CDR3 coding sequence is TGTGCCAGCAATGGCGCGGGAACCAACAATGAGCAGTTCTTC.